This entry describes one TCR beta chain. Antigen unknown. The sample comes from a study of shared clonotypes between healthy human individuals. Study-level findings and limits: Clonotypes that were shared across four donors made up roughly 5% of naive CD4 clonotypes.

The method was immunoSEQ multiplex PCR; TCRdb's version includes in-frame clones alone and lacks a portion of them. This table has some 740,000 clones, 92% appearing once. Positively selected for CCR7, the CD45RO-negative cells used as naive CD8 cells excluded terminally differentiated effector memory CD45RA+ cells. Healthy HIV-negative adults with no recent acute infections or vaccinations were recruited as donors. V gave up 4 bases and J gave up 0 bases, with 16 bases separating them. This CDR3 has 16 residues. From germline, CDR1 is SGHVS and CDR2 FNYEAQ. This TCR was sampled from a man aged 30 to 39 in good health. Input material: naive CD8+ T cells sorted from blood. The chain has TRBV7-6 and TRBJ2-7; D possibly matches TRBD1 or TRBD2 (5 bases each). CDR3 nucleotide sequence: TGTGCCAGCAGCTCCGGACCGGGACGCAGCTCCTACGAGCAGTACTTC. This sequence encodes CASSSGPGRSSYEQYF.